These 31 T cell receptor beta chains share one sample of origin, sequenced in a study of glioma-infiltrating T cells. Using RNA template, CDR3s of TCR alpha and beta were amplified with iRepertoire arm-PCR. TCRdb reprocessed the multiplex PCR reads via MiXCR and lists one record per CDR3 protein. The data hold about 99,000 distinct CDR3 sequences, with about 28% observed a single time. The sample taken for sequencing was glioma tissue, nonneoplastic brain tissue, or PBMCs (not recorded which). The receptors shown here come from a human donor with low-grade glioma or glioblastoma, undergoing nonglioma brain surgery, or in good health (not recorded which).

The J gene is TRBJ1-4, the V gene TRBV7-3; the match to TRBD1 covers 7 bases. V was clipped by 5 bases and J by 3 bases; unmatched bases: 6. The CDR3 sequence is 15 residues long. The germline CDR1 and CDR2 sequences are SGHTA and FQGTGA. For the CDR3, the DNA is TGTGCCAGCAGCGCCTCAGGGGGTCCTAATGAAAAACTGTTTTTT. Its translation: CASSASGGPNEKLFF.

The V call is TRBV18, the J call TRBJ2-7; TRBD1 might be the D (5 bases). This CDR3 has 15 residues. Trimming removed 3 bases from V and 3 bases from J, with 15 bases in between. Germline-derived CDR1 and CDR2 are KGHSH and LQKENI. CDR3 bases: TGTGCCAGCTCACCCCTTCTCACAGGAGACTACGAGCAGTACTTC. Protein product: CASSPLLTGDYEQYF.

In the case of this clonotype: This may be a read error: a much more frequent sequence differs by one nucleotide. This sequence joins TRBV4-2 and TRBJ2-7, with a tentative D call TRBD1 (5 bases). There are 11 residues in the CDR3. The germline V and J ends were trimmed by 6 bases and 9 bases, with 12 bases remaining between them. Germline CDR1 LGHNA, CDR2 YNFKEQ. Here the CDR3 reads CASRTGSVQYF. CDR3 DNA sequence: TGTGCCAGCAGAACAGGTTCGGTGCAGTACTTC.

On this clonotype: Since a much larger clone is just one base distant, this may be a read error. Because the CDR3 is missing its conserved closing phenylalanine or tryptophan, this is likely a read error. The rearrangement uses TRBV4-3 and TRBJ1-1; D unclear. Looked up from germline, CDR1 is LGHNA and CDR2 is YSLEER. V was clipped by 1 base and J by 3 bases, with 12 bases between them. CDR3 length equals 15 residues. The CDR3 region is CASSQGLRVDTEAFL. CDR3 coding DNA: TGCGCCAGCAGCCAAGGGTTAAGGGTGGACACTGAAGCTTTCCTT.

This clonotype was detected many times. V and J are TRBV4-2 and TRBJ2-1; 8 bases fit TRBD2. This CDR3 has 16 residues. CDR1 and CDR2 (germline): LGHNA, YNFKEQ. Unmatched junction bases numbered 5, after V lost 0 bases and J lost 4 bases. The CDR3 loop reads CASSQDVEREYNEQFF. For the CDR3, the DNA is TGTGCCAGCAGCCAAGACGTCGAGCGGGAGTACAATGAGCAGTTCTTC.

As regards this clonotype: One end of the junction varies from germline; a read error may be responsible. V and J are TRBV7-9 and TRBJ1-3; the match to TRBD1 covers 9 bases. CDR3 length equals 16 residues. Germline V gene lookup returns CDR1 SEHNR and CDR2 FQNEAQ (reference sequence). The CDR3 DNA reads as TGTGCCAGCAGCCCCCTGGGGACAGGGCCTGGAAACACCATGTATTTT. Translating it yields CASSPLGTGPGNTMYF.

This clonotype was seen a handful of times. The V gene is TRBV12-3 or TRBV12-4, the J gene TRBJ2-1; 7 bases agree with TRBD2. The V gene end was trimmed by 7 bases and the J gene end by 1 base; junction bases not matched to a gene: 10. The CDR3 is made up of 16 amino acids. The CDR3 region is CASTHPGEGSYNEQFF. In DNA form, the CDR3 reads TGTGCCAGCACTCACCCGGGGGAGGGGTCCTACAATGAGCAGTTCTTC.

This clonotype appeared a few times. The rearrangement links TRBV7-9 to TRBJ2-5, with D uncertain. V lost 1 base and J 2 bases, leaving 11 bases between the germline ends. Germline V gene sequence: CDR1 SEHNR, CDR2 FQNEAQ (reference sequence). The CDR3 is made up of 15 amino acids. CDR3: CASSLGSSKQETQYF. The CDR3, as DNA: TGTGCCAGCAGCTTAGGATCTAGTAAACAAGAGACCCAGTACTTC.

This clonotype was observed a handful of times. The chain joins TRBV4-1 to TRBJ2-1; 15 bases are shared with TRBD2. Per the germline V gene, CDR1 is MGHRA and CDR2 is YSYEKL. Trimming at V came to 3 bases and at J to 7 bases, leaving 7 bases not matched to a gene. This CDR3 region has 17 residues. The CDR3: CASSQSGLAGGANEQFF. The CDR3 coding sequence is TGCGCCAGCAGCCAGTCAGGACTAGCGGGGGGGGCTAATGAGCAGTTCTTC.

This clonotype came up many times. The gene calls are TRBV6-1 and TRBJ2-7; a weak D match, TRBD2 (5 bases). The germline gives CDR1 MNHNS, CDR2 SASEGT. This CDR3 spans 14 amino acids. V lost 6 bases and J lost 6, with 18 bases in between. The CDR3 spells CASSPREDPSEQYF. For the CDR3, the DNA is TGTGCCAGCAGCCCCCGGGAAGATCCGAGCGAGCAGTACTTC.

There are many counts of this clonotype. In nucleotides, the CDR3 is TGTGCCAGCAGCCCCCAGGGACTAGCCGGGGGGGAGACCCAGTACTTC. It yields the protein CASSPQGLAGGETQYF. This rearrangement joins TRBV7-2 to TRBJ2-5, with 9 nucleotides matching TRBD2. The CDR3 is 16 residues long. Germline lookup yields CDR1 SGHTA and CDR2 FQGNSA. Trimming cost V 5 bases and J 5 bases; bases outside gene matches: 12.

This clonotype was picked up many times. The rearrangement joins TRBV5-8 to TRBJ2-5; 9 nucleotides align to TRBD1. The germline CDR1 and CDR2 sequences are SGHTS and YDEGEE. The CDR3 length is 17 residues. V shed 2 bases, J shed 5 bases, and the junction held 13 bases outside the gene matches. CDR3 residues: CASSLTGTGRSTETQYF. The CDR3 DNA reads TGTGCCAGCAGCTTAACCGGGACAGGGCGCTCGACGGAGACCCAGTACTTC.

This clonotype was observed at least ten times. V is TRBV6-1 and J is TRBJ1-1; maybe TRBD1 (5 bases). Per germline, CDR1 MNHNS and CDR2 SASEGT. V was trimmed by 6 bases and J by 0 bases, leaving 8 bases between them. The CDR3 is made up of 13 amino acids. The CDR3 loop is CASRAGLNTEAFF. For the CDR3, the DNA is TGTGCCAGCAGGGCAGGGCTGAACACTGAAGCTTTCTTT.

In this sample, this clonotype turned up many times. The V gene is TRBV28, the J gene TRBJ1-3, with D possibly matching TRBD1 (6 bases). Trimming took 5 bases from V and 4 from J, leaving 21 bases between them. Germline CDR1 is MDHEN and CDR2 is SYDVKM. This CDR3 is built from 17 residues. The CDR3 is CASSQANLRTVGNTIYF. For the CDR3, the DNA is TGTGCCAGCAGTCAAGCGAACCTCCGGACAGTGGGAAACACCATATATTTT. Combining the CDR3 with reference TRBV28 and TRBJ1-3 gives the whole variable domain DVKVTQSSRYLVKRTGEKVFLECVQDMDHENMFWYRQDPGLGLRLIYFSYDVKMKEKGDIPEGYSVSREKKERFSLILESASTNQTSMYLCASSQANLRTVGNTIYFGEGSWLTVV.

This clonotype was counted a single time. This may be a read error, as it is one base from a much larger clone. This likely comes from a read error, as the CDR3 has no conserved phenylalanine or tryptophan at its end. This sequence joins TRBV20-1 and TRBJ1-1; D is perhaps TRBD1 (5 bases). Germline V gives CDR1 DFQATT, CDR2 SNEGSKA (reference sequence). The CDR3 spans 14 residues. V lost 5 bases and J 4 bases, leaving 17 bases between the germline ends. CDR3 in DNA: TGCAGTGCTCTGGGGTTCCGGAGGGGCACTGAAGCTTTCTCT. Residues: CSALGFRRGTEAFS.

This clonotype was recorded at least ten times. The chain combines TRBV7-2 with TRBJ1-2; D is perhaps TRBD1 (6 bases). Germline-derived CDR1 and CDR2 are SGHTA and FQGNSA. V lost 5 bases and J lost 4, with 14 bases in between. The length of the CDR3 is 14 residues. The CDR3 spells CASSRTGMGYGYTF. The CDR3 DNA reads as TGTGCCAGCAGCCGCACAGGGATGGGCTATGGCTACACCTTC.

As for this clonotype: A read error may be the cause here, since a much bigger clone is one base away. V and J are TRBV7-3 and TRBJ1-6, with D tentatively TRBD1 (6 bases). The length of the CDR3 is 14 residues. Per the germline V gene, CDR1 is SGHTA and CDR2 is FQGTGA. CDR3 in amino acids: CASSQGTLNSPLRF. The DNA of the CDR3 is TGTGCCAGCAGCCAAGGGACATTGAATTCACCCCTCCGCTTT.

This clonotype appeared a few times. J is TRBJ1-1 and V is TRBV9, with 10 bases matching TRBD1. Germline values: CDR1 SGDLS, CDR2 YYNGEE. Trimming at V came to 3 bases and at J to 5 bases, leaving 10 bases not matched to a gene. The CDR3 is 16 amino acids. CDR3 sequence reads: CASSDPTGQGETEAFF. The CDR3 bases are TGTGCCAGCAGCGACCCGACCGGACAGGGGGAAACTGAAGCTTTCTTT. Combining the CDR3 with reference TRBV9 and TRBJ1-1 gives the whole variable domain DSGVTQTPKHLITATGQRVTLRCSPRSGDLSVYWYQQSLDQGLQFLIQYYNGEERAKGNILERFSAQQFPDLHSELNLSSLELGDSALYFCASSDPTGQGETEAFFGQGTRLTVV.

This clonotype was detected ten times or more. The chain carries TRBV7-2 and TRBJ1-2; TRBD1 agrees at 10 bases. CDR1 and CDR2 (germline): SGHTA, FQGNSA. Unmatched junction bases numbered 9, after V lost 5 bases and J lost 6 bases. The CDR3 length is 15 residues. Here the CDR3 DNA reads TGTGCCAGCAGCACAGGACAGGGGGTCGACCATGGCTACACCTTC. Encoded protein: CASSTGQGVDHGYTF.

This clonotype has more than one count but fewer than ten. This sequence joins TRBV12-3 or TRBV12-4 and TRBJ1-2; 7 positions match TRBD1. Germline trimming cut 7 bases from V and 6 bases from J; bases unmatched to any gene: 17. CDR3 length: 16 amino acids. CDR3 in DNA: TGTGCCAGCACCCATACGGGGGTAAGGGGGCCGGATGGCTACACCTTC. Its protein product is CASTHTGVRGPDGYTF.

This clonotype was counted ten times or more. This chain uses TRBV6-1 with TRBJ1-5; D is unclear. The CDR3 runs 13 residues. Per the germline V gene, CDR1 is MNHNS and CDR2 is SASEGT. V was shortened by 5 bases and J by 6 bases, with 11 bases between the two germline ends. As DNA, the CDR3 is TGTGCCAGCAGTCCGTTATTGAGTCAGCCCCAGCATTTT. This encodes CASSPLLSQPQHF.

The gene calls are TRBV12-3 or TRBV12-4 and TRBJ1-6; D is unresolved. V was cut by 4 bases and J by 7 bases, with 8 bases left in between. The CDR3 has 13 residues. CDR3 sequence reads: CASSSSLNSPLHF. As DNA, the CDR3 is TGTGCCAGCAGTTCTTCCTTGAATTCACCCCTCCACTTT.

With respect to this clonotype: The junction and the germline gene differ at one end; a read error may be behind it. The V gene is TRBV6-5, the J gene TRBJ1-2; D is ambiguous. The CDR3 is made up of 15 amino acids. CDR1 MNHEY and CDR2 SVGAGI come from the germline V gene. The CDR3 reads CASSYEGTGYYGYTF. The CDR3 nucleotides read TGTGCCAGCAGTTACGAAGGAACCGGTTACTATGGCTACACCTTT.

This clonotype appeared many times. The chain has TRBV6-1 and TRBJ2-7, with TRBD1 matching 7 bases. The V segment lost 3 bases and the J segment 3 bases; nucleotides outside the gene matches: 8. This CDR3 comprises 15 residues. The germline V gene has CDR1 MNHNS and CDR2 SASEGT. The CDR3 region is CASSDPSTGNYEQYF. CDR3 bases: TGTGCCAGCAGTGACCCGTCGACAGGGAACTACGAGCAGTACTTC.

This clonotype was counted at least ten times. The chain couples TRBV27 to TRBJ2-7, with no clear D. V was pared by 5 bases and J by 6 bases, with 14 bases between. The CDR3 extends over 13 amino acids. Germline V lookup: CDR1 MNHEY, CDR2 SMNVEV (reference sequence). DNA of the CDR3: TGTGCCAGCAGTCTGCCGGGCCTACTCGAGCAGTACTTC. It is translated as CASSLPGLLEQYF.

This sequence joins TRBV18 and TRBJ2-3; no definite D call. V shed 6 bases and J shed 6 bases, with 19 bases lying between them. Germline V gene sequence: CDR1 KGHSH, CDR2 LQKENI. This CDR3 is built from 15 residues. CDR3 coding DNA: TGTGCCAGCTCCTCCCTCGACTCGATTCGGGATACGCAGTATTTT. Encoded protein: CASSSLDSIRDTQYF.

This clonotype was found many times. CDR3 in amino acids: CASSYLGQGYEQYF. The CDR3 nucleotides read TGTGCCAGCAGTTACTTAGGACAGGGGTACGAGCAGTACTTC. The genes are TRBV6-6 and TRBJ2-7, with 9 bases that match TRBD1. Per the germline V gene, CDR1 is MNHNY and CDR2 is SVGAGI (reference sequence). V lost 1 base and J lost 4; bases outside the gene matches: 2. This CDR3 has 14 residues.

The V and J genes are TRBV18 and TRBJ2-7; 7 bases fit TRBD1. The CDR3 sequence is 14 residues long. With V trimmed by 6 bases and J by 5 bases, 10 bases remained unmatched. Germline CDR1 and CDR2: KGHSH and LQKENI. The CDR3: CASSPGGQTNEQYF. CDR3 sequence (DNA): TGTGCCAGCTCGCCTGGGGGACAGACAAACGAGCAGTACTTC. The whole variable domain, remainder taken from reference TRBV18 and TRBJ2-7, is NAGVMQNPRHLVRRRGQEARLRCSPMKGHSHVYWYRQLPEEGLKFMVYLQKENIIDESGMPKERFSAEFPKEGPSILRIQQVVRGDSAAYFCASSPGGQTNEQYFGPGTRLTVT.

This clonotype was picked up a small number of times. V gene TRBV7-2 combines with J gene TRBJ2-7, with 15 bases matching TRBD2. Germline CDR1 and CDR2: SGHTA and FQGNSA. Germline trimming cut 6 bases from V and 3 bases from J; bases unmatched to any gene: 3. The CDR3 sequence is 15 residues long. The CDR3 protein is CASRLGLAGGYEQYF. In DNA, the CDR3 is TGTGCCAGCAGATTGGGACTAGCGGGGGGCTACGAGCAGTACTTC.

The chain employs TRBV28 and TRBJ1-2; D is perhaps TRBD1 (5 bases). V lost 3 bases to trimming and J lost 7 bases, with 15 bases between them. The CDR3 length is 14 residues. CDR1 and CDR2 (germline): MDHEN, SYDVKM. The CDR3 nucleotides are TGTGCCAGCAGTTTGTCTCCGGGGACTGGTGGCTACACCTTC. Translation gives CASSLSPGTGGYTF.

The CDR3 coding sequence is TGTGCCAGTAGGGTCTCGGTCGCCACCTACTACGAGCAGTACTTC. Its protein is CASRVSVATYYEQYF. The chain has TRBV19 and TRBJ2-7; D is ambiguous. Germline V lookup: CDR1 LNHDA, CDR2 SQIVND (reference sequence). V shed 6 bases and J shed 3 bases, with 18 bases lying between them. The CDR3 extends over 15 amino acids.